This T cell receptor beta chain came from a study of shared clonotypes between healthy human individuals. This clone was counted once. TCRdb's table, derived via immunoSEQ multiplex PCR, lists solely in-frame clones and lacks some. The sample shows about half a million clones, 70% to 80% of them seen only once. The CDR3 totals 16 residues. V gave up 1 base and J gave up 0 bases, with 10 bases separating them. Germline V lookup: CDR1 SEHNR, CDR2 FQNEAQ (reference sequence). What was sequenced was PBMCs. V and J are TRBV7-9 and TRBJ2-4; the D is unclear. This receptor was identified in a woman aged 40 to 49 in good health. Some clones in this sample may be carry-over from other donors' samples. The CDR3 region is CASSLGVGLAKNIQYF. The CDR3 bases are TGTGCCAGCAGCTTAGGCGTGGGCCTAGCCAAAAACATTCAGTACTTC.